This T cell receptor beta chain came from a study of beta chain features in type 1 diabetes (dated by TCRdb to 2017 to 2018). With regard to the full study: Patients and healthy donors did not differ in mean age, gender distribution, total cell number or subset yield. A total of roughly 98,000,000 sorted cells were examined across all samples, and RNA yield correlated strongly with the number of cells per subset. In the study, recently diagnosed type 1 diabetes patients and matched healthy donors were compared on the TCRB repertoires of their sorted circulating CD4+ T cell subsets. Regulatory and stem cell-like memory subsets were obtained from only 8 patients and roughly 8 healthy donors, while naive and central memory subsets were obtained from all 30 or so donors. On the study overall, not on this receptor specifically: PCR may preferentially amplify shorter templates, but because patient and control samples were amplified and corrected together, any resulting skew would affect both groups equally. Because cDNA was sequenced instead of genomic DNA, highly expressing activated cells could be over-represented, though the groups showed no difference in activation or CD3 levels. Naive, central memory and regulatory TCRB repertoires appeared to be more similar among patients than among healthy donors. Type 1 diabetes patients showed a moderate but significant shortening of TCRB CDR3 length in all four CD4+ subsets. Patients with type 1 diabetes made fewer insertions and deleted more nucleotides at VDJ recombination sites, implying thymic rearrangement abnormalities. Because small numbers of individuals were included in the HLA sub-analyses, any influence of HLA type on TCRB rearrangement was left unresolved.

Of note for this clone: Its target antigen remains unknown. One base away there is no much larger clone; base qualities are not given. This sample includes further DNA sequences coding for the same CDR3.

From each donor, a single peripheral blood sample of about 120 mL on average was drawn into heparinised tubes. A BD FACSAria II was used to sort naive, central memory, regulatory and stem cell-like memory CD4+ T cells with a panel that included CD45RO, CCR7, CD25, CD127, CD95 and CD27. Every sorted population had a purity above 95%. PBMCs were isolated immediately by Lymphoprep density gradient centrifugation and stained directly without culture. Samples were stained and sorted in pairs, with one healthy donor and one patient per experiment, so that batch effects were minimized. The High Capacity cDNA Reverse Transcription Kit was used to reverse transcribe all of the isolated RNA, meaning that expressed TCRB transcripts were what got sequenced. Deep immunoSEQ sequencing was applied to naive, central memory and regulatory T cell samples, giving an average of roughly 3.5 million total reads per sample. Sorted cells were lysed in RLT buffer, and RNA was extracted using DNase-treated RNeasy Micro or Mini kits according to cell number. Each cell subset was processed on its own to prevent cross-contamination, while patient and healthy donor samples were processed together. The immunoSEQ multiplex PCR was used to amplify TCRB sequences from cDNA, yielding 87-bp fragments that span the CDR3 region. Sequencing of the amplicons was performed on the Illumina HiSeq platform. As for the original processing: PCR bias was corrected computationally using synthetic template baselines, and reads within Hamming distance 2 were collapsed, with unmergeable singletons discarded. Reads were aligned against IMGT to assign V, D and J genes, CDR3 length and insertions or deletions at six rearrangement sites. Within each subset, clonotype counts were normalized to sorted cell number, after which true diversity and Gini coefficients were computed with the tcR R package. Repertoire sharing was quantified using the overlap coefficient calculated on TCRB nucleotide sequences. As a proxy for the pre-selection repertoire, out-of-frame TCRB sequences from naive cells were analyzed. TCRdb provides this immuneACCESS table in a form limited to in-frame rearrangements. Some clones are lacking; in checked studies, under half of them reflect an unresolved V gene, and why the rest are absent is not known. The DNA was the basis for D and trimming; V, J and clone size are from that table. The sample table records under 550,000 clones; over 10% of these occur just once. 0.045% to 0.05% of the sample comes from the top ten.

The germline V gene yields SGHTA for CDR1 and FQGNSA for CDR2. V was cut back by 5 bases and J by 5 bases, leaving a gap of 3 bases between them. Measured from the cysteine to the phenylalanine, the CDR3 is 11 residues long. Only the CDR3 region is kept as DNA, spanning 33 bases read in frame from base 1. The chain is assembled from TRBV7-2 and TRBJ2-2, with an unclear D gene assignment. The sequence was collected from a woman aged 18-30 years in good health. What was sequenced was naive CD4+ T cells from blood. The cell subset or site tag for this specimen amounts to: true naive CD4+ T cells. CDR3 sequence: CASSRTGELFF. Here is the DNA: TGTGCCAGCAGCCGTACCGGGGAGCTGTTTTTT.